What follows is one T cell receptor beta chain and its context. Its antigen remains unknown. Each UMI harboured a 6-nucleotide sample barcode and was appended via template switching. For each CDR3 protein, TCRdb gives one entry from its re-call of the 5' RACE reads, without DNA. The table gives around 99,000 distinct CDR3 sequences; the top ten clones make up 9.5% to 15% of it. This sample was included in a study of monozygotic twins with inflammatory bowel disease. Germline CDR1 is SGHRS and CDR2 is YFSETQ. CDR3 size: 15 residues. General study results and limits: Researchers reported no repertoire similarity difference between concordant and discordant twins, possibly from limited power.

The V call is TRBV5-1, the J call TRBJ2-1; the TCRdb call, TRBD2, lacks DNA for checking. This sequence originates from a human donor with ulcerative colitis or Crohn's disease, or a healthy co-twin of an affected twin (not recorded which). Sequenced sample: blood. CDR3: CASRSGTSVVNEQFF.